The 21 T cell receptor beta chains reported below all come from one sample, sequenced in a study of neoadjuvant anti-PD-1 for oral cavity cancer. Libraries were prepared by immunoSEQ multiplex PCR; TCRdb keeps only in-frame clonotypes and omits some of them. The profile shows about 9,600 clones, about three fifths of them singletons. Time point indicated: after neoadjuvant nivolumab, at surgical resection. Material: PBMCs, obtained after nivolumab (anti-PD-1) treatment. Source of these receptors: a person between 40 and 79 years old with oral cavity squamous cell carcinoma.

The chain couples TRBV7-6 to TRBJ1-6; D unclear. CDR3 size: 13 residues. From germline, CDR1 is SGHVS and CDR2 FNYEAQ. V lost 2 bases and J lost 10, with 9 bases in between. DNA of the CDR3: TGTGCCAGCAGCTTATCGCCCCGATCACCCCTCCACTTT. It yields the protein CASSLSPRSPLHF.

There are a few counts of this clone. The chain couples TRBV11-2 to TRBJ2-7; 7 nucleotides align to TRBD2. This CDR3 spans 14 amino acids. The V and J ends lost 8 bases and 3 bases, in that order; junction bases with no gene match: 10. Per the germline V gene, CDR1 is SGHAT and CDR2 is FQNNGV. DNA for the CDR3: TGTGCCAGCTCCCCCGGGGGGTATAGCTACGAGCAGTACTTC. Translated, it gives CASSPGGYSYEQYF.

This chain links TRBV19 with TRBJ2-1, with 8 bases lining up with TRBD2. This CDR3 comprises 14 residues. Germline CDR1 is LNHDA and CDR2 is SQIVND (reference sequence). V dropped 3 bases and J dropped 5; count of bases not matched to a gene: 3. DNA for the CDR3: TGTGCCAGTAGTATTGAAGCGGGGGACAATGAGCAGTTCTTC. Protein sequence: CASSIEAGDNEQFF.

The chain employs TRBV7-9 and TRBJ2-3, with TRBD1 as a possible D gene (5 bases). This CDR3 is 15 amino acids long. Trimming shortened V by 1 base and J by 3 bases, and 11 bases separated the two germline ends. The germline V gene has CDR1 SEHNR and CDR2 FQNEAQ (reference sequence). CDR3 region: CASSLEGKGTDTQYF. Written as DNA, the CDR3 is TGTGCCAGCAGCTTAGAAGGGAAGGGGACAGATACGCAGTATTTT. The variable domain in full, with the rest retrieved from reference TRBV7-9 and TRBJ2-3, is DTGVSQNPRHKITKRGQNVTFRCDPISEHNRLYWYRQTLGQGPEFLTYFQNEAQLEKSRLLSDRFSAERPKGSFSTLEIQRTEQGDSAMYLCASSLEGKGTDTQYFGPGTRLTVL.

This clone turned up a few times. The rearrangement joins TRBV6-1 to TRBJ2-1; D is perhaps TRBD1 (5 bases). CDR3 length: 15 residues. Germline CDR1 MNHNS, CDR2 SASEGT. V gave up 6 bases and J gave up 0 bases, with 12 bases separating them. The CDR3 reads CASRATVFSYNEQFF. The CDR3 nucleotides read TGTGCCAGCAGGGCGACAGTTTTCTCCTACAATGAGCAGTTCTTC.

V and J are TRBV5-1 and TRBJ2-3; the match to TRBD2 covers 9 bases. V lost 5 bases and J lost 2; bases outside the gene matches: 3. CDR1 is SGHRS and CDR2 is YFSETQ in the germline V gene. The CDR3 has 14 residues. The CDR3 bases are TGCGCCAGCAGTCTAGCGGGGCTCACAGATACGCAGTATTTT. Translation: CASSLAGLTDTQYF.

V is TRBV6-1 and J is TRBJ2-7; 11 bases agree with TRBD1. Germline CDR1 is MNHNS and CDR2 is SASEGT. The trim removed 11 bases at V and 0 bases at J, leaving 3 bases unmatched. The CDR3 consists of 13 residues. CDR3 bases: TGTGCCGTGGGACAGGGGGGCTCCTACGAGCAGTACTTC. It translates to CAVGQGGSYEQYF.

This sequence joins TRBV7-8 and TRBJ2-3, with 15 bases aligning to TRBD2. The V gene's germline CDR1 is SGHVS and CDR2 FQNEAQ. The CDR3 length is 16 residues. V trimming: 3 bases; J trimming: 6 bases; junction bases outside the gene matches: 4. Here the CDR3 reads CASSFGLAGGSDTQYF. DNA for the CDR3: TGTGCCAGCAGCTTCGGACTAGCGGGAGGGTCGGATACGCAGTATTTT.

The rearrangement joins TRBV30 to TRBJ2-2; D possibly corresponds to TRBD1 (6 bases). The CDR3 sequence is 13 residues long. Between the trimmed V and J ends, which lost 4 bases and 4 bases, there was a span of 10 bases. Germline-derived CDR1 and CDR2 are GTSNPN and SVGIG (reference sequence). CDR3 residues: CAWKRGFTGELFF. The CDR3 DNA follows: TGTGCCTGGAAAAGGGGGTTCACCGGGGAGCTGTTTTTT.

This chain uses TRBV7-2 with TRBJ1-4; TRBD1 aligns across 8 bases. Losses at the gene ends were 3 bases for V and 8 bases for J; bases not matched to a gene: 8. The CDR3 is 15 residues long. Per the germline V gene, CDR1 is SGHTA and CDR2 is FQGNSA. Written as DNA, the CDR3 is TGTGCCAGCAGCTTGCAGGGGGCGGTAGGGGAAAAACTGTTTTTT. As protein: CASSLQGAVGEKLFF.

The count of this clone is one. The CDR3 sequence is CASSSFAPEGYTF. In DNA, the CDR3 is TGTGCCAGCAGCTCATTTGCTCCCGAGGGCTACACCTTC. This sequence joins TRBV7-3 and TRBJ1-2; no firm D call. Germline CDR1 and CDR2: SGHTA and FQGTGA. V shed 4 bases and J shed 8 bases, with 14 bases lying between them. The CDR3 runs to 13 residues.

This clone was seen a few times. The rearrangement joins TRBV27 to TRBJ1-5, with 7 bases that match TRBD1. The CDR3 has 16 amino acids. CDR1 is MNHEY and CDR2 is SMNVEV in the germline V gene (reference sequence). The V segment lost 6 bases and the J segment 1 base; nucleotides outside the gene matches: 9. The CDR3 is CASRADRAASNQPQHF. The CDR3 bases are TGTGCCAGCAGGGCTGACAGGGCGGCGAGCAATCAGCCCCAGCATTTT.

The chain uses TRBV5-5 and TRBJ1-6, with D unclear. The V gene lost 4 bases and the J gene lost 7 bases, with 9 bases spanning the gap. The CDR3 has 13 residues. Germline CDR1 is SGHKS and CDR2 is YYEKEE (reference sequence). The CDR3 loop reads CASSAAANSPLHF. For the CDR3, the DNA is TGTGCCAGCAGCGCGGCTGCCAATTCACCCCTCCACTTT.

The CDR3 here is CARRTTHNEQFF. CDR3 sequence (DNA): TGTGCCAGGAGGACTACCCACAATGAGCAGTTCTTC. The chain uses TRBV2 and TRBJ2-1; a possible D gene is TRBD2 (6 bases). CDR3 length: 12 residues. Germline V gene lookup returns CDR1 SNHLY and CDR2 FYNNEI. V lost 9 bases, J lost 5 bases, and 11 bases lay in between.

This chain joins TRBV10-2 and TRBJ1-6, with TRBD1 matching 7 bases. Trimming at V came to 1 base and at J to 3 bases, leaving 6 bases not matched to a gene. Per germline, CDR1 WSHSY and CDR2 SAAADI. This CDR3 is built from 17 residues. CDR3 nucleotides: TGCGCCAGCAGTGAGTACCCTGGGACAGTCTATAATTCACCCCTCCACTTT. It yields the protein CASSEYPGTVYNSPLHF.

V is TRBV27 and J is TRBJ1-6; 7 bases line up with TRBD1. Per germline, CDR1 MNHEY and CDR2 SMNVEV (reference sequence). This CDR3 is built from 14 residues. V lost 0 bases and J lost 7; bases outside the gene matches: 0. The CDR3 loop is CASSLSTGNSPLHF. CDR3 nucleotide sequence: TGTGCCAGCAGTTTATCGACAGGGAATTCACCCCTCCACTTT.

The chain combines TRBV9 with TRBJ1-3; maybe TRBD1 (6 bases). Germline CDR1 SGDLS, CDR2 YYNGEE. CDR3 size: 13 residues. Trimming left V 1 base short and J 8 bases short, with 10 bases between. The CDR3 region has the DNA TGTGCCAGCAGCGTACCAGGGGCAGACACCATATATTTT. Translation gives CASSVPGADTIYF.

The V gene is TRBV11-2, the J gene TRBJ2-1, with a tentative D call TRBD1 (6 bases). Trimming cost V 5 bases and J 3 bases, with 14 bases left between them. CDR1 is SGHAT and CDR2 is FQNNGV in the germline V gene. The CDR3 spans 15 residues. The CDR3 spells CASSLITGNYNEQFF. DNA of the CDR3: TGTGCCAGCAGCCTAATTACAGGGAACTACAATGAGCAGTTCTTC.

CDR3 in DNA: TGTGCCAGCAGCCCCCGAGGGGGCTATGGCTACACCTTC. Protein product: CASSPRGGYGYTF. This chain links TRBV16 with TRBJ1-2, with D perhaps matching TRBD1 (6 bases). Per the germline V gene, CDR1 is KGHSY and CDR2 is FQNENV. CDR3 length equals 13 residues. Trimming pared 4 bases from V and 4 bases from J, leaving 10 bases between.

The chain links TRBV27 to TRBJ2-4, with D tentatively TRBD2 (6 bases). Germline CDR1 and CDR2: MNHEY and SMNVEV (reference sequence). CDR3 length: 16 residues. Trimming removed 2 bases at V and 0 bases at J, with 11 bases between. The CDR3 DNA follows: TGTGCCAGCAGTTTAGGAGGGCTAGTAGCCAAAAACATTCAGTACTTC. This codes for CASSLGGLVAKNIQYF.

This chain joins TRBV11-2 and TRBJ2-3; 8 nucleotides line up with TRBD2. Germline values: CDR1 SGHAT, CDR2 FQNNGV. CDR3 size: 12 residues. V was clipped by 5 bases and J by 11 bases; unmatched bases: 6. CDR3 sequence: CASSLGRDGQYF. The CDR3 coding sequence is TGTGCCAGCAGCCTCGGGAGGGATGGGCAGTATTTT.